Sequencing of this TCR beta chain was carried out in a study of blood T cell repertoires in COVID-19. Overall study: T cells, B-cell-depleted T cells, or PBMCs provided the cDNA or gDNA that served as material.

Data came from immunoSEQ multiplex PCR; TCRdb stores just in-frame clones and leaves some out. The sample yields hundreds of thousands of clones, roughly 83% seen once. The clonotype originates from a woman aged 45 to 65 with acute or convalescent COVID-19. The material sequenced was peripheral blood.

In nucleotides, the CDR3 is TGCAGTGCTAGTTCGGGAGATACGCAGTATTTT. Amino acid sequence: CSASSGDTQYF. This chain links TRBV20-1 with TRBJ2-3; D call uncertain. The CDR3 length is 11 residues. V dropped 3 bases and J dropped 5 bases, with 6 bases sitting between them. Germline V gene data show CDR1 as DFQATT and CDR2 as SNEGSKA (reference sequence).